This T cell receptor beta chain was identified during a study of T cell responses to AZD1222 COVID-19 vaccine. Study background: Second doses that came at about 4 or about 12 weeks were put together. Study-wide results and caveats: In a largely white British group with more females than males, clonal diversity was possibly underestimated. The peak T cell response came first, and repertoires were sampled only after it.

Repertoires were generated with immunoSEQ multiplex PCR, while TCRdb's copy carries only in-frame clones and drops some. The sample lists 97,000 or so clones, around nine tenths occurring once. The V gene's germline CDR1 is LNHDA and CDR2 SQIVND (reference sequence). The CDR3 is made up of 16 amino acids. Trimming took 4 bases from V and 1 from J; bases not matched to a gene: 9. Of note for this clone: What it recognizes is unknown.

The receptor was derived from an adult in good health. This chain joins TRBV19 and TRBJ1-1, with 7 nucleotides matching TRBD1. The input for sequencing was peripheral blood, taken on day 0 of AZD1222 vaccination. The CDR3 protein is CASSTGGFRRNTEAFF. CDR3 nucleotides: TGTGCCAGTAGTACAGGGGGATTTCGGAGGAACACTGAAGCTTTCTTT.